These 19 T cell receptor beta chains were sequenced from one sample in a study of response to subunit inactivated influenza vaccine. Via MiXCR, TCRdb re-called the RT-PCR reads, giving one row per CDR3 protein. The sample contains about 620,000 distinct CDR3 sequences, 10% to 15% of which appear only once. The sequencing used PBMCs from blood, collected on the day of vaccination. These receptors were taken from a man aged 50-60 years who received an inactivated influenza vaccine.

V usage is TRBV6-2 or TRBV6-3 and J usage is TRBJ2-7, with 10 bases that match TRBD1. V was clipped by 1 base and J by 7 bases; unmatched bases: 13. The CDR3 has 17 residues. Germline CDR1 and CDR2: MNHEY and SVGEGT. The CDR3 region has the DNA TGTGCCAGCAGTTACTGGGACAGGGGACGGTACAATCAAGAGCAGTACTTC. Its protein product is CASSYWDRGRYNQEQYF.

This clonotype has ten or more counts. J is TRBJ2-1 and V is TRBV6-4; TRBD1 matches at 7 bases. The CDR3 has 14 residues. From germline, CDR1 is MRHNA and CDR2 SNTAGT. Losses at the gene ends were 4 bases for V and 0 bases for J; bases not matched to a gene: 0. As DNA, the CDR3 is TGTGCCAGCAGTGGGGACAGCTCCTACAATGAGCAGTTCTTC. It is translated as CASSGDSSYNEQFF.

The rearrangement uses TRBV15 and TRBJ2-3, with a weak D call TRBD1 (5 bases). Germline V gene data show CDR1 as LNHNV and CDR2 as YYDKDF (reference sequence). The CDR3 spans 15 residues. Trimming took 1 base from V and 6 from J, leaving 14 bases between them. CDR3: CATSRARFQGDTQYF. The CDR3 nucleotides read TGTGCCACCAGCAGAGCGAGATTCCAGGGTGATACGCAGTATTTT. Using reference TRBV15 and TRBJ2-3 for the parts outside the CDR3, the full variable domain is DAMVIQNPRYQVTQFGKPVTLSCSQTLNHNVMYWYQQKSSQAPKLLFHYYDKDFNNEADTPDNFQSRRPNTSFCFLDIRSPGLGDTAMYLCATSRARFQGDTQYFGPGTRLTVL.

CDR3 protein: CASSPRLWGRLGSYEQYF. The CDR3 bases are TGTGCCAGCAGCCCAAGGCTGTGGGGGCGACTAGGCTCCTACGAGCAGTACTTC. This rearrangement joins TRBV11-1 to TRBJ2-7; D may correspond to TRBD1 or TRBD2 (6 bases each). V lost 5 bases to trimming and J lost 0 bases, with 23 bases between them. This CDR3 is 18 amino acids long. Germline loops: CDR1 SGHAT, CDR2 FQDESV (reference sequence).

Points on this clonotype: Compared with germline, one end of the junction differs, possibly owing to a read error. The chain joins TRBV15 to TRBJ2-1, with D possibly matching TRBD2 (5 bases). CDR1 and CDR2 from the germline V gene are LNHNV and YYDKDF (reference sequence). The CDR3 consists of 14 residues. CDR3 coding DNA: TGTGCTACCAGTGGGCTAGCAGGTTACAATGAGCAGTTCTTC. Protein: CATSGLAGYNEQFF.

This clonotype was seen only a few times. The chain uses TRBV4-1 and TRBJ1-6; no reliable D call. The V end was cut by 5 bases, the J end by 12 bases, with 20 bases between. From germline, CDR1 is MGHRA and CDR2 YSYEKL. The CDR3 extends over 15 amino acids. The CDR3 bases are TGCGCCAGCAGCTATGGCCGTCAAATTCAACAACCCCTCCACTTT. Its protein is CASSYGRQIQQPLHF.

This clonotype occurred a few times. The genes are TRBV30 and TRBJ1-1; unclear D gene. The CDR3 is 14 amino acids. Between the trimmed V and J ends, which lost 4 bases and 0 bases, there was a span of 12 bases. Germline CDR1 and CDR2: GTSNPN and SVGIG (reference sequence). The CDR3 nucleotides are TGTGCCTGGACCGACGGACGGATGAACACTGAAGCTTTCTTT. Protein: CAWTDGRMNTEAFF.

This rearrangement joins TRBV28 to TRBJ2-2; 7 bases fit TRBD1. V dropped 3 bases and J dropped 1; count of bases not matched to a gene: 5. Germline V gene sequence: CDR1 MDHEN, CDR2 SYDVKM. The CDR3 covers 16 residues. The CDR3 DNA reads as TGTGCCAGCAGTTTCCCAGGGGGTGTGAACACCGGGGAGCTGTTTTTT. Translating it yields CASSFPGGVNTGELFF.

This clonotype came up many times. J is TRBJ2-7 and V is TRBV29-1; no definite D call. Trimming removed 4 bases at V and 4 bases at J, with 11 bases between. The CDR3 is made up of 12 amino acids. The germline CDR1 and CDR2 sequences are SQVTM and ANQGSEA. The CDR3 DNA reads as TGCAGCGTTGCCGGACCCCATTACGAGCAGTACTTC. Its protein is CSVAGPHYEQYF.

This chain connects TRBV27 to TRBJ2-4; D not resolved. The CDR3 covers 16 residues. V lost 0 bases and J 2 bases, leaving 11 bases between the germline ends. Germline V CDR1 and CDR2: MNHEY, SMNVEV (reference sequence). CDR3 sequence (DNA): TGTGCCAGCAGTTTATCGGGTGGGGTTTCCAAAAACATTCAGTACTTC. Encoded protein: CASSLSGGVSKNIQYF.

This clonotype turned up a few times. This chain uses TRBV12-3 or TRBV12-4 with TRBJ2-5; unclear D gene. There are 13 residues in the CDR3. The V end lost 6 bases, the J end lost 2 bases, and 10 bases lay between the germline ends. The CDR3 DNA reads TGTGCCAGCAGCGGAGACTGGCAAGAGACCCAGTACTTC. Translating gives CASSGDWQETQYF.

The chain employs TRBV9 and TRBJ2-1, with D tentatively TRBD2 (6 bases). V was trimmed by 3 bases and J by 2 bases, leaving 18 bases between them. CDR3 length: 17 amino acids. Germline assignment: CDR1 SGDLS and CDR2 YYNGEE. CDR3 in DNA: TGTGCCAGCAGCGACCCTAGCCGGGAGAGCCCCTACAATGAGCAGTTCTTC. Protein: CASSDPSRESPYNEQFF.

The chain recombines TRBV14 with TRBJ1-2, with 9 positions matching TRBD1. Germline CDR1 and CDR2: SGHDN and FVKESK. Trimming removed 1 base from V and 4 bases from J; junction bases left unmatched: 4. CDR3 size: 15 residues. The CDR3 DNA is TGTGCCAGCAGCCAAGTGCAGGACAGGGGCTATGGCTACACCTTC. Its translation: CASSQVQDRGYGYTF.

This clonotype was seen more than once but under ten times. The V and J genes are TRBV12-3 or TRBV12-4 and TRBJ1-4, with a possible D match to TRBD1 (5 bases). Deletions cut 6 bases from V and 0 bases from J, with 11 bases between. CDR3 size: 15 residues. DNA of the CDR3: TGTGCCAGCAGATCCACAGGCGCAACTAATGAAAAACTGTTTTTT. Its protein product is CASRSTGATNEKLFF.

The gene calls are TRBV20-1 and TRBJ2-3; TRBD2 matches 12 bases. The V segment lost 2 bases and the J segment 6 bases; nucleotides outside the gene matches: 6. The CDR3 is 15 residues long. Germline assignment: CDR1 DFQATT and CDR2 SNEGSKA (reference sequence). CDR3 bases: TGCAGTGCTAGACACCCTAGCGGGAGGGCGGATACGCAGTATTTT. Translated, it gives CSARHPSGRADTQYF.

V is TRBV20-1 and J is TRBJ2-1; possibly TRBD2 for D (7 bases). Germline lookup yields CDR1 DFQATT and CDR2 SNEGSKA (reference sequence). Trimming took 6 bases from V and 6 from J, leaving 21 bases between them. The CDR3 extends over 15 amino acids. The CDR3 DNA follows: TGCAGTGCACAAACAGGGACTACCTCGGCCAATGAGCAGTTCTTC. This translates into CSAQTGTTSANEQFF.

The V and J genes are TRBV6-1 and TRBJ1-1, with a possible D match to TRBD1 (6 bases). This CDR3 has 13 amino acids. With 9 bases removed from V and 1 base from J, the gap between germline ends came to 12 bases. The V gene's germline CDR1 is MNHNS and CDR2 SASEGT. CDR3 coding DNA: TGTGCCAGTCAAACAGGGCCGAACACTGAAGCTTTCTTT. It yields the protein CASQTGPNTEAFF.

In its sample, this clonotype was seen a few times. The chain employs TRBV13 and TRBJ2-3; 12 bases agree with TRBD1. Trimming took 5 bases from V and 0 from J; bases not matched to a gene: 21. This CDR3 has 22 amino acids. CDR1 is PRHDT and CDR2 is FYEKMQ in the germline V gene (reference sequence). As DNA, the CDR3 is TGTGCCAGCAGCCCCGGGACAGGGGGCGAGGCGGGAGTCCATGTTAGCACAGATACGCAGTATTTT. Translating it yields CASSPGTGGEAGVHVSTDTQYF.

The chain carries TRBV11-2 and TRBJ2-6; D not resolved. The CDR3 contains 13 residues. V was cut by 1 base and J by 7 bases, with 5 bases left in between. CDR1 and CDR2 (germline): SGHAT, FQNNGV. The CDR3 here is CASSLGPANVLTF. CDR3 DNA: TGTGCCAGCAGCTTAGGTCCCGCCAACGTCCTGACTTTC.